One and the same sample provided the 29 T cell receptor beta chains below, sequenced in a study of cytomegalovirus exposure and HLA in healthy donors. Primers for the PCR totalled 60 Vbeta and 13 Jbeta. Clones were read by immunoSEQ multiplex PCR, and TCRdb kept only the in-frame ones, dropping some. Among 160,000 or so clones listed, 65% to 80% were seen once. The specimen sequenced was PBMCs. The receptors were gathered from a woman aged 40 to 55 in good health and CMV-seronegative.

The chain carries TRBV6-6 and TRBJ2-5; a possible D gene is TRBD1 (6 bases). Germline V CDR1 and CDR2: MNHNY, SVGAGI (reference sequence). Between the trimmed V and J ends, which lost 6 bases and 0 bases, there was a span of 11 bases. The CDR3 is 14 residues long. This CDR3 is CASSSYRDQETQYF. In DNA, the CDR3 is TGTGCCAGCAGCTCCTACAGGGACCAAGAGACCCAGTACTTC.

The chain combines TRBV28 with TRBJ2-3; 8 bases align to TRBD2. V shed 4 bases, J shed 4 bases, and the junction held 1 base outside the gene matches. CDR1 and CDR2 from the germline V gene are MDHEN and SYDVKM. This CDR3 spans 13 amino acids. CDR3 loop: CASSYGGADTQYF. The DNA for the CDR3 is TGTGCCAGCAGTTACGGGGGGGCAGATACGCAGTATTTT.

V and J are TRBV5-6 and TRBJ2-3; the D gene is possibly TRBD2 (5 bases). Germline lookup yields CDR1 SGHDT and CDR2 YYEEEE. Trimming cost V 1 base and J 3 bases, with 12 bases left between them. The CDR3 sequence is 15 residues long. DNA for the CDR3: TGTGCCAGCAGCTTGCGGGGATTCTGGACAGATACGCAGTATTTT. The encoded protein is CASSLRGFWTDTQYF.

The J gene is TRBJ2-3, the V gene TRBV30; 8 bases are shared with TRBD2. This CDR3 spans 15 amino acids. V was clipped by 3 bases and J by 3 bases; unmatched bases: 8. The germline V gene encodes CDR1 GTSNPN and CDR2 SVGIG (reference sequence). The CDR3 DNA reads TGTGCCTGGAGATTAAGCGGGAGTGAAACAGATACGCAGTATTTT. It encodes CAWRLSGSETDTQYF.

The genes are TRBV11-3 and TRBJ2-5; no firm D call. CDR1 and CDR2 (germline): SGHNT, YENEEA. V gave up 10 bases and J gave up 0 bases, with 12 bases separating them. This CDR3 has 13 amino acids. CDR3 region: CATTDRYQETQYF. The CDR3, as DNA: TGTGCCACCACTGATCGGTACCAAGAGACCCAGTACTTC.

The CDR3 sequence is CASSSSQGVSTNEKLFF. For the CDR3, the DNA is TGTGCCAGCAGTTCGTCCCAGGGGGTATCGACTAATGAAAAACTGTTTTTT. The rearrangement uses TRBV27 and TRBJ1-4, with 7 bases aligning to TRBD1. The V gene's germline CDR1 is MNHEY and CDR2 SMNVEV (reference sequence). Trimming at V came to 4 bases and at J to 2 bases, leaving 10 bases not matched to a gene. The CDR3 has 17 amino acids.

This chain joins TRBV28 and TRBJ1-5; D might be TRBD1 (5 bases). V was clipped by 11 bases and J by 7 bases, with 12 bases between them. Germline loops: CDR1 MDHEN, CDR2 SYDVKM. The CDR3 is 11 residues long. CDR3 in DNA: TGTGCCGCGGGAGGGGTCCAGCCCCAGCATTTT. The encoded protein is CAAGGVQPQHF.

The V gene is TRBV7-9, the J gene TRBJ2-7; 8 bases fit TRBD2. The CDR3 extends over 15 amino acids. V shed 5 bases and J 0 bases; nucleotides not matched to a gene: 6. The germline V gene has CDR1 SEHNR and CDR2 FQNEAQ (reference sequence). The CDR3 bases are TGTGCCAGCAGCCGACCGGGAGGGGGCTCCTACGAGCAGTACTTC. It translates to CASSRPGGGSYEQYF.

The rearrangement joins TRBV11-3 to TRBJ2-7, with D uncertain. Germline values: CDR1 SGHNT, CDR2 YENEEA. CDR3 length equals 12 residues. V was cut by 8 bases and J by 0 bases, with 8 bases left in between. This CDR3 reads CASQNSSYEQYF. The CDR3 nucleotides read TGTGCCAGCCAGAACAGCTCCTACGAGCAGTACTTC.

The chain is built from TRBV19 and TRBJ1-2; D might be TRBD1 (6 bases). CDR1 is LNHDA, CDR2 SQIVND, per germline (reference sequence). This CDR3 has 11 amino acids. V lost 8 bases and J lost 6, with 10 bases in between. The CDR3 protein is CASPYRDGYTF. The CDR3 coding sequence is TGTGCCAGTCCCTACAGGGATGGCTACACCTTC.

The rearrangement uses TRBV10-3 and TRBJ2-7; D may be TRBD2 (5 bases). V shed 8 bases and J shed 2 bases, with 13 bases lying between them. CDR1 is ENHRY and CDR2 is SYGVKD in the germline V gene. The CDR3 has 13 amino acids. The CDR3 DNA reads TGTGCCATCGGTCTAGCTGGAACCTACGAGCAGTACTTC. The encoded protein is CAIGLAGTYEQYF.

The rearrangement uses TRBV4-2 and TRBJ2-7, with D unclear. V was trimmed by 1 base and J by 4 bases, leaving 11 bases between them. This CDR3 has 14 residues. The germline V gene has CDR1 LGHNA and CDR2 YNFKEQ. The CDR3 bases are TGTGCCAGCAGCCAAGCCGCGAGAGGATACGAGCAGTACTTC. It is translated as CASSQAARGYEQYF.

V usage is TRBV10-2 and J usage is TRBJ2-3, with 8 bases fitting TRBD2. Unmatched junction bases numbered 7, after V lost 5 bases and J lost 6 bases. The CDR3 covers 14 residues. In germline, CDR1 is WSHSY, CDR2 SAAADI. CDR3 amino acids: CASSPGGAGDTQYF. CDR3 coding DNA: TGCGCCAGCAGTCCGGGGGGGGCGGGGGATACGCAGTATTTT.

The rearrangement uses TRBV29-1 and TRBJ1-2; 10 positions match TRBD1. The CDR3 length is 13 residues. V dropped 7 bases and J dropped 4; count of bases not matched to a gene: 6. CDR1 SQVTM and CDR2 ANQGSEA come from the germline V gene. CDR3 DNA: TGCAGCGGTTCCGGGACAGGGGCCTATGGCTACACCTTC. Its protein product is CSGSGTGAYGYTF.

The chain combines TRBV19 with TRBJ2-6; no reliable D call. V lost 6 bases and J 0 bases, leaving 15 bases between the germline ends. Per the germline V gene, CDR1 is LNHDA and CDR2 is SQIVND (reference sequence). The CDR3 covers 17 residues. In DNA form, the CDR3 reads TGTGCCAGTAGGGCGGTTTTTTCAAGCTCTGGGGCCAACGTCCTGACTTTC. It is translated as CASRAVFSSSGANVLTF.

The V gene is TRBV12-5, the J gene TRBJ1-6; D is unclear. Germline values: CDR1 LGHNT, CDR2 FRNRAP. This CDR3 is built from 14 residues. V lost 5 bases, J lost 14 bases, and 19 bases lay in between. The CDR3 here is CASGAGPSIGALHF. In DNA form, the CDR3 reads TGTGCTAGTGGTGCTGGCCCCTCCATTGGAGCCCTCCACTTT.

Only a few counts were recorded for this clone. The chain has TRBV7-9 and TRBJ2-1; D is uncertain. The CDR3 totals 11 residues. Germline CDR1 and CDR2: SEHNR and FQNEAQ (reference sequence). The germline V and J ends were trimmed by 2 bases and 8 bases, with 4 bases remaining between them. The CDR3 coding sequence is TGTGCCAGCAGCTTAACGGATGAGCAGTTCTTC. It codes for CASSLTDEQFF. The entire variable domain, with the rest obtained from reference TRBV7-9 and TRBJ2-1, is as follows: DTGVSQNPRHKITKRGQNVTFRCDPISEHNRLYWYRQTLGQGPEFLTYFQNEAQLEKSRLLSDRFSAERPKGSFSTLEIQRTEQGDSAMYLCASSLTDEQFFGPGTRLTVL.

The chain recombines TRBV18 with TRBJ2-5, with 8 bases lining up with TRBD1. J lost 2 bases, V lost 4 bases, and 0 bases had no gene match. This CDR3 region has 13 residues. Germline CDR1 KGHSH, CDR2 LQKENI. CDR3 protein: CASSHRGQETQYF. The CDR3 DNA is TGTGCCAGCTCACACAGGGGGCAAGAGACCCAGTACTTC.

This clone has more than one count but fewer than ten. The chain joins TRBV6-5 to TRBJ2-1; possibly TRBD2 for D (5 bases). Germline-derived CDR1 and CDR2 are MNHEY and SVGAGI. V was pared by 0 bases and J by 4 bases, with 13 bases between. There are 16 residues in the CDR3. The CDR3 is CASSYSTVPGYNEQFF. The CDR3 DNA reads TGTGCCAGCAGTTACTCGACCGTACCGGGGTACAATGAGCAGTTCTTC.

This clone has more than one count but fewer than ten. V gene TRBV29-1 combines with J gene TRBJ1-1, with 11 bases aligning to TRBD1. Germline V lookup: CDR1 SQVTM, CDR2 ANQGSEA. The V and J ends lost 7 bases and 13 bases, in that order; junction bases with no gene match: 5. CDR3 length: 10 residues. The CDR3 here is CSASGTGGFF. CDR3 coding DNA: TGCAGCGCATCCGGGACAGGGGGTTTCTTT.

V gene TRBV15 combines with J gene TRBJ1-5; the D gene is possibly TRBD1 (5 bases). Trimming stripped 1 base from V and 7 bases from J, with 11 bases between. Germline values: CDR1 LNHNV, CDR2 YYDKDF (reference sequence). There are 14 residues in the CDR3. The CDR3 DNA follows: TGTGCCACCAGCAGAGGGGGGGTGACCCAGCCCCAGCATTTT. Translating gives CATSRGGVTQPQHF.

The chain joins TRBV11-3 to TRBJ1-6, with D hard to call. Germline-derived CDR1 and CDR2 are SGHNT and YENEEA. This CDR3 is 14 amino acids long. Trimming left V 1 base short and J 8 bases short, with 9 bases between. The CDR3 bases are TGTGCCAGCAGCTTAGGTCGGCGGGATTCACCCCTCCACTTT. It translates to CASSLGRRDSPLHF.

The gene calls are TRBV6-5 and TRBJ2-7; 12 bases line up with TRBD2. V was clipped by 6 bases and J by 4 bases; unmatched bases: 1. The germline V gene has CDR1 MNHEY and CDR2 SVGAGI. The CDR3 has 13 amino acids. CDR3 sequence reads: CASRTSGRYEQYF. CDR3 bases: TGTGCCAGCAGGACTAGCGGGAGATACGAGCAGTACTTC.

This rearrangement joins TRBV7-8 to TRBJ2-5, with 10 bases identical to TRBD2. V lost 1 base, J lost 3 bases, and 2 bases stayed unmatched. From germline, CDR1 is SGHVS and CDR2 FQNEAQ. This CDR3 is built from 15 residues. For the CDR3, the DNA is TGTGCCAGCAGCTTAGAAACTAGCGGGAAAGAGACCCAGTACTTC. As protein: CASSLETSGKETQYF.

The CDR3 region is CASSEGTGGGYTF. Here the CDR3 DNA reads TGTGCCAGCAGTGAAGGGACAGGGGGTGGCTACACCTTC. The chain is built from TRBV6-4 and TRBJ1-2; 11 bases map to TRBD1. The CDR3 is 13 amino acids. J lost 7 bases, V lost 3 bases, and 1 base had no gene match. CDR1 and CDR2 (germline): MRHNA, SNTAGT.

This chain links TRBV7-9 with TRBJ2-1, with 7 nucleotides matching TRBD2. There are 15 residues in the CDR3. The V segment lost 7 bases and the J segment 5 bases; nucleotides outside the gene matches: 11. CDR1 is SEHNR, CDR2 FQNEAQ, per germline (reference sequence). The CDR3 nucleotides read TGTGCCAGCACCCGAGGGGCGGGGGTAAACAATGAGCAGTTCTTC. Protein sequence: CASTRGAGVNNEQFF.

A note on this clone: This same CDR3 is encoded by further DNA sequences in the sample. The rearrangement joins TRBV19 to TRBJ1-5; weak D call: TRBD1 (6 bases). Trimming shortened V by 3 bases and J by 4 bases, and 10 bases separated the two germline ends. The germline CDR1 and CDR2 sequences are LNHDA and SQIVND (reference sequence). This CDR3 is 14 amino acids long. In DNA form, the CDR3 reads TGTGCCAGTAGTATTCAGGGGAGTAATCAGCCCCAGCATTTT. Protein product: CASSIQGSNQPQHF.

CDR3 in DNA: TGTGCCAGCAGGACGCCACCCCCAGGTGAAAAACTGTTTTTT. This gives the protein CASRTPPPGEKLFF. The chain has TRBV28 and TRBJ1-4, with no clear D. Germline values: CDR1 MDHEN, CDR2 SYDVKM. Trimming shortened V by 6 bases and J by 7 bases, and 15 bases separated the two germline ends. The CDR3 spans 14 residues.

The chain uses TRBV7-6 and TRBJ1-6, with unresolved D. The germline V gene has CDR1 SGHVS and CDR2 FNYEAQ. V lost 1 base to trimming and J lost 10 bases, with 8 bases between them. The CDR3 extends over 13 amino acids. CDR3 protein: CASSLESHSPLHF. CDR3 DNA sequence: TGTGCCAGCAGCTTAGAATCACACTCACCCCTCCACTTT.